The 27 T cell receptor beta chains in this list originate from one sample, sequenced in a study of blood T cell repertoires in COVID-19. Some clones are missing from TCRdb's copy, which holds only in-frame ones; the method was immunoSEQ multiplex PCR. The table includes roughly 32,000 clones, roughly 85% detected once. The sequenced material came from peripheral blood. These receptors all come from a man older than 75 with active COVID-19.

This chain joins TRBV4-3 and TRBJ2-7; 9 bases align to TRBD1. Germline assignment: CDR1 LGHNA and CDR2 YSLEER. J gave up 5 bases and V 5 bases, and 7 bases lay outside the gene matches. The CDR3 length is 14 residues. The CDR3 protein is CASSIQQGAHEQYF. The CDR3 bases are TGCGCCAGCAGCATTCAACAGGGGGCTCACGAGCAGTACTTC.

The CDR3, as DNA: TGTGCCAGTGCAGGGGATGCAACTAATGAAAAACTGTTTTTT. Amino acids: CASAGDATNEKLFF. V usage is TRBV7-2 and J usage is TRBJ1-4; a possible D gene is TRBD1 (6 bases). The V gene lost 9 bases and the J gene lost 0 bases, with 11 bases spanning the gap. The CDR3 contains 14 residues. Germline V gene sequence: CDR1 SGHTA, CDR2 FQGNSA.

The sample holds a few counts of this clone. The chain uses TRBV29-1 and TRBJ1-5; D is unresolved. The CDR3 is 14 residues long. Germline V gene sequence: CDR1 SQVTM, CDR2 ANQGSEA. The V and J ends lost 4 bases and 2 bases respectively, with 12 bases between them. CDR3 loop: CSVGTSSGNQPQHF. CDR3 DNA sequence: TGCAGCGTTGGGACTTCCAGCGGCAATCAGCCCCAGCATTTT.

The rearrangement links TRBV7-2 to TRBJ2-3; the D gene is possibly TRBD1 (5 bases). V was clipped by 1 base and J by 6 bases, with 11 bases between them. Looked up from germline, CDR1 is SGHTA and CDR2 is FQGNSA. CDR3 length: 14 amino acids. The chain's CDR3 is CASSLGRGWDTQYF. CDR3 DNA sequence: TGTGCCAGCAGCTTAGGAAGGGGCTGGGATACGCAGTATTTT. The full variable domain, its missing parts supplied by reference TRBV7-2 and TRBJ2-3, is GAGVSQSPSNKVTEKGKDVELRCDPISGHTALYWYRQSLGQGLEFLIYFQGNSAPDKSGLPSDRFSAERTGGSVSTLTIQRTQQEDSAVYLCASSLGRGWDTQYFGPGTRLTVL.

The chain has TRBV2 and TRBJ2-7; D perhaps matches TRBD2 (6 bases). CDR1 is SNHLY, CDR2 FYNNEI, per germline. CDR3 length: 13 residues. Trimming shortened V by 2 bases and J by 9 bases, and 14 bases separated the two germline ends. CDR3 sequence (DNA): TGTGCCAGCAGTGAAAATCGCGGGGCCGGGCAGTACTTC. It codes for CASSENRGAGQYF.

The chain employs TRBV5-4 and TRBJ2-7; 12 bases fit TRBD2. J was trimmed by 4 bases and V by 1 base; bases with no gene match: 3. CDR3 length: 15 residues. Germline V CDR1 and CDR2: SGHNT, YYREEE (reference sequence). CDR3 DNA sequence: TGTGCCAGCAGCTTGCTAGCGGGGGGGCTTTACGAGCAGTACTTC. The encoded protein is CASSLLAGGLYEQYF.

The CDR3 here is CASSRGTAYTDTQYF. The CDR3 DNA is TGTGCCAGCAGCCGCGGGACGGCTTACACAGATACGCAGTATTTT. This chain uses TRBV7-2 with TRBJ2-3, with D possibly being TRBD2 (6 bases). The CDR3 sequence is 15 residues long. Trimming stripped 5 bases from V and 2 bases from J, with 14 bases between. Germline V lookup: CDR1 SGHTA, CDR2 FQGNSA.

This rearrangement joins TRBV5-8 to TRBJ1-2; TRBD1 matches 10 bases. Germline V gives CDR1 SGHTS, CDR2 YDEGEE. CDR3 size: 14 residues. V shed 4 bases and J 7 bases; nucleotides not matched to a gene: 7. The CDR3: CASSVGQGIAGYTF. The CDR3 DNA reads TGTGCCAGCAGCGTGGGACAGGGGATCGCTGGCTACACCTTC.

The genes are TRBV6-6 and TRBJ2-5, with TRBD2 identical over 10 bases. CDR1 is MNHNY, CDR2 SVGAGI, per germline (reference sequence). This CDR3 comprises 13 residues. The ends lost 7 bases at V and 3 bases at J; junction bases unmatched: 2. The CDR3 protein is CASNLAGEETQYF. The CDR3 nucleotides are TGTGCCAGCAACCTAGCGGGGGAAGAGACCCAGTACTTC.

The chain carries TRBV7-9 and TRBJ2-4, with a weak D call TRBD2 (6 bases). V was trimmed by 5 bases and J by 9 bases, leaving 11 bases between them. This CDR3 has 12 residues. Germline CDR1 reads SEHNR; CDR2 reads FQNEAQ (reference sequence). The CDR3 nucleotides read TGTGCCAGCAGCCTCCCGGGACTCATTCAGTACTTC. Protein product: CASSLPGLIQYF.

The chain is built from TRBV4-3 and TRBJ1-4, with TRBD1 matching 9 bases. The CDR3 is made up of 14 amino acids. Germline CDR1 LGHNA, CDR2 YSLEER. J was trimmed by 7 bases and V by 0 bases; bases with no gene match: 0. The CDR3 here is CASSQETGGEKLFF. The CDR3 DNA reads TGCGCCAGCAGCCAAGAGACAGGGGGTGAAAAACTGTTTTTT.

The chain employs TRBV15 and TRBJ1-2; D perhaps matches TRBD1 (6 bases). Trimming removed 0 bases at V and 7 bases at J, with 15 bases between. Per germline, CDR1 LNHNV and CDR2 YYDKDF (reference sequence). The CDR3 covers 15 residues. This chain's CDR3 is CATSRDGAGAGGYTF. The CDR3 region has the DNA TGTGCCACCAGCAGAGATGGTGCAGGGGCTGGTGGCTACACCTTC.

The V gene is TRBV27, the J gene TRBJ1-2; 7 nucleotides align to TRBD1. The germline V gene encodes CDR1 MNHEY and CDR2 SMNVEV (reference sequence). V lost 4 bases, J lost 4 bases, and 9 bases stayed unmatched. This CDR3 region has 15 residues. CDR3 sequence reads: CASSYDRAVSYGYTF. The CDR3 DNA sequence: TGTGCCAGCAGTTACGACAGGGCTGTATCCTATGGCTACACCTTC.

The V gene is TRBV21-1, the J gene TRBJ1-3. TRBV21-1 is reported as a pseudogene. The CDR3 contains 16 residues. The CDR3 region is CASSKATIVSGNTIYF. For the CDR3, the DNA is TGTGCCAGCAGCAAAGCCACTATCGTTTCTGGAAACACCATATATTTT.

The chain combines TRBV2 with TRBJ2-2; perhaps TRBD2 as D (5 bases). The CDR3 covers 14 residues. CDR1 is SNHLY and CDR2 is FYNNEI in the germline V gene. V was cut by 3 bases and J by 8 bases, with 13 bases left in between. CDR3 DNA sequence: TGTGCCAGCAGTGACACGGGGTCCTGGGGGGAGCTGTTTTTT. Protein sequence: CASSDTGSWGELFF. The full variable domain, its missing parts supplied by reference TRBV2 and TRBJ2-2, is EPEVTQTPSHQVTQMGQEVILRCVPISNHLYFYWYRQILGQKVEFLVSFYNNEISEKSEIFDDQFSVERPDGSNFTLKIRSTKLEDSAMYFCASSDTGSWGELFFGEGSRLTVL.

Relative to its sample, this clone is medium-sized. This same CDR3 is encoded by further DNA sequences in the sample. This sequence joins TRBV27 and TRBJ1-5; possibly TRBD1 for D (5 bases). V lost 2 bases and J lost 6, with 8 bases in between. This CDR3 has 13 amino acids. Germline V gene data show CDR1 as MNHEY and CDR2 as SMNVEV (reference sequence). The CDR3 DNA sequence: TGTGCCAGCAGTTTACAGGGAGGTCAGCCCCAGCATTTT. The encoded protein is CASSLQGGQPQHF.

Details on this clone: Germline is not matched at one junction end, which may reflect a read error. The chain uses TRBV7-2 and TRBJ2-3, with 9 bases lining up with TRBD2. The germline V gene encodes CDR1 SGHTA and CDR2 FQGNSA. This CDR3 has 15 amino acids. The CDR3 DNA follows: TGTGCCAGCAGTTTAGCGGGGGCCGCCACAGATACGCAGTATTTT. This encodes CASSLAGAATDTQYF.

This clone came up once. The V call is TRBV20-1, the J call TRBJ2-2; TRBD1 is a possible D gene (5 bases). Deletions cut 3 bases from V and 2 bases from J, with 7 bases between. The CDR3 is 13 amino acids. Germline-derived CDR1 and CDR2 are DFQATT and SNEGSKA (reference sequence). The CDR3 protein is CSASQGNTGELFF. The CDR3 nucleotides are TGCAGTGCTAGTCAGGGTAACACCGGGGAGCTGTTTTTT.

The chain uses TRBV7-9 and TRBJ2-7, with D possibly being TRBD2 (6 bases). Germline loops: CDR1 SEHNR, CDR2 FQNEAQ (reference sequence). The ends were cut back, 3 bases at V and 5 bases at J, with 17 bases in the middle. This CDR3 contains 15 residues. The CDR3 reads CASSFGGQGDDEQYF. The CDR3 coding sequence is TGTGCCAGCAGCTTTGGAGGGCAGGGTGACGACGAGCAGTACTTC.

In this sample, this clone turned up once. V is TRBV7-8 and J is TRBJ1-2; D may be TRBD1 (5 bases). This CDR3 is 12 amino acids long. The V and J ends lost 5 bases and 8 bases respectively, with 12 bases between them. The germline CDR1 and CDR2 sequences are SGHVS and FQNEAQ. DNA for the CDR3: TGTGCCAGCAGCCTCACGGGGGAAGGCTACACCTTC. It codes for CASSLTGEGYTF. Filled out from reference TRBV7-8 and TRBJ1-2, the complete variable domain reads GAGVSQSPRYKVAKRGQDVALRCDPISGHVSLFWYQQALGQGPEFLTYFQNEAQLDKSGLPSDRFFAERPEGSVSTLKIQRTQQEDSAVYLCASSLTGEGYTFGSGTRLTVV.

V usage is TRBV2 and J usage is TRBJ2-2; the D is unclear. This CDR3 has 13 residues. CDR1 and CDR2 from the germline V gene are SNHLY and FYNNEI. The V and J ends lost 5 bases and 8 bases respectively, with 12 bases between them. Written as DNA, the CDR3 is TGTGCCAGCAGTACGGGTATTCGAGGGGAGCTGTTTTTT. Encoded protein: CASSTGIRGELFF.

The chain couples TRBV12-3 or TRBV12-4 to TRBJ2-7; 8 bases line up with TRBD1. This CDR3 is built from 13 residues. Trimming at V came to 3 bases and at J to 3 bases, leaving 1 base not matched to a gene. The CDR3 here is CASSFGQGYEQYF. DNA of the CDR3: TGTGCCAGCAGTTTTGGACAGGGCTACGAGCAGTACTTC.

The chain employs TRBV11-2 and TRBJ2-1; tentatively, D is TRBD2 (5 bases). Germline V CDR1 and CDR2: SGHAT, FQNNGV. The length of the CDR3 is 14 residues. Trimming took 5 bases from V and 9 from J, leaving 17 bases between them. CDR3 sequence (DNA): TGTGCCAGCAGCCCAAGACGGGATGGGCGTGAGCAGTTCTTC. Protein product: CASSPRRDGREQFF.

The CDR3 protein is CASSLIRQLNEKLFF. The DNA for the CDR3 is TGTGCCAGCAGCCTAATTCGACAGCTTAATGAAAAACTGTTTTTT. The chain uses TRBV28 and TRBJ1-4; a weak D match, TRBD1 (5 bases). V was pared by 6 bases and J by 4 bases, with 15 bases between. This CDR3 is 15 amino acids long. Germline V gene sequence: CDR1 MDHEN, CDR2 SYDVKM.

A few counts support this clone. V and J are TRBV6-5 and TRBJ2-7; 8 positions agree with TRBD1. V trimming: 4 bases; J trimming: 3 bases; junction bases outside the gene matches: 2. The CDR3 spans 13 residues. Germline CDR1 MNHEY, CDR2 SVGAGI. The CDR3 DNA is TGTGCCAGCAGTTTTACAGGGGGCTACGAGCAGTACTTC. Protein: CASSFTGGYEQYF.

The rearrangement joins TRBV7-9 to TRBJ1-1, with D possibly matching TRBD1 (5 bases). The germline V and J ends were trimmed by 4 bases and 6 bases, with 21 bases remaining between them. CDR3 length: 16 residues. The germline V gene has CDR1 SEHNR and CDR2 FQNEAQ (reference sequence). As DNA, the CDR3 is TGTGCCAGCAGCTCGTTTACCGGGACTCGAAGTGCTGAAGCTTTCTTT. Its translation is CASSSFTGTRSAEAFF.

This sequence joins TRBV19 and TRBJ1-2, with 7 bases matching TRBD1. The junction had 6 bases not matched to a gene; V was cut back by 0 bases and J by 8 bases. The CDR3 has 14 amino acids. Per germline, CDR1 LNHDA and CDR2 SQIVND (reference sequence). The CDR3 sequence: CASSIDRQGGGYTF. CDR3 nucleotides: TGTGCCAGTAGTATAGATCGCCAGGGGGGCGGCTACACCTTC.